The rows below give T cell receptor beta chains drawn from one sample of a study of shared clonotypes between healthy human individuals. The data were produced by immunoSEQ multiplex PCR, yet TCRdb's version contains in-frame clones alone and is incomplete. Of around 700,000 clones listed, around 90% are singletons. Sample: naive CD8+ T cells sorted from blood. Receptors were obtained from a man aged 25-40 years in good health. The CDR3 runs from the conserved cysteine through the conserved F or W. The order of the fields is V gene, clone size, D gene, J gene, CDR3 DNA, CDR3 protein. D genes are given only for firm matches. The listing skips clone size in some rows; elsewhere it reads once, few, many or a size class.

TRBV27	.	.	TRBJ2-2	TGTGCCAGCAGTTTAAAGTGGGGCGGAGGGGCCGGGGAGCTGTTTTTT	CASSLKWGGGAGELFF
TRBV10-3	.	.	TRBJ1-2	TGTGCCATCAGTGAGTCAGGGCAGGGCTATAACTATGGCTACACCTTC	CAISESGQGYNYGYTF
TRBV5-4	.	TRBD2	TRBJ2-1	TGTGCCAGCAGCTCCGGGACTAGCGGGAGTAGATACAATGAGCAGTTCTTC	CASSSGTSGSRYNEQFF
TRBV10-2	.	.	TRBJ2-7	TGCGCCAGCAGTGACCTAGGGGGATTCAGCTCCTACGAGCAGTACTTC	CASSDLGGFSSYEQYF
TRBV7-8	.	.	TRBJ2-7	TGTGCCAGCAGCTTAGTTGGACCCACCTACGAGCAGTACTTC	CASSLVGPTYEQYF
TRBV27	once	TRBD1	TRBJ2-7	TGTGCCAGCAGTTCAGGGGGACAGGGTTTTTACGAGCAGTACTTC	CASSSGGQGFYEQYF
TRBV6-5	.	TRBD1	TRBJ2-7	TGTGCCAGCAGTTGGGGACAGTTGTCCTACGAGCAGTACTTC	CASSWGQLSYEQYF
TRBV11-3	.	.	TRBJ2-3	TGTGCCAGCAGCCTAAAACGACTCGGTGAGTTCCGAACAGATACGCAGTATTTT	CASSLKRLGEFRTDTQYF
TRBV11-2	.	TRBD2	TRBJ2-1	TGTGCCAGCAGCTTAGATTTGCCTAGCGGGAGGGCAAATGAGCAGTTCTTC	CASSLDLPSGRANEQFF
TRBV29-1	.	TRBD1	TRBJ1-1	TGCAGCGGCCGGTCCAGGGGGCGCAAAGAAACTGAAGCTTTCTTT	CSGRSRGRKETEAFF
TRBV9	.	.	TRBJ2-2	TGTGCCAGCAGCATGTTCGGCGGGGAGCTGTTTTTT	CASSMFGGELFF
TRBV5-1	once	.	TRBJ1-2	TGCGCCAGCAGCTTGGATACCCCAGCAGGCCTCTATGGCTACACCTTC	CASSLDTPAGLYGYTF
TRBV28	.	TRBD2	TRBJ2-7	TGTGCCAGCAGTGGGCTAGCGGACCTATACGAGCAGTACTTC	CASSGLADLYEQYF
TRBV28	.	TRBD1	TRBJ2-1	TGTGCCAGCAGTTTTCCGGGACAGCGAATGCATGAGCAGTTCTTC	CASSFPGQRMHEQFF
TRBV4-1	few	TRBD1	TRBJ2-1	TGCGCCAGCAGCCCGGACAGGGAAGGGGGCGATGAGCAGTTCTTC	CASSPDREGGDEQFF
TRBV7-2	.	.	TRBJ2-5	TGTGCCAGCAGCACTCGGACCGAGGCCCGGCTTTTGGGATCCCAGTACTTC	CASSTRTEARLLGSQYF
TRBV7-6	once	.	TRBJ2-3	TGTGCCAGCAGCTCACCACGTCGCACAGATACGCAGTATTTT	CASSSPRRTDTQYF
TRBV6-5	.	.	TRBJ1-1	TGTGCCAGCATCCCCACAATTGACAGCAACACTGAAGCTTTCTTT	CASIPTIDSNTEAFF
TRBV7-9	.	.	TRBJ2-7	TGTGCCAGCAGCTTAAGAGGATCCTACGAGCAGTACTTC	CASSLRGSYEQYF
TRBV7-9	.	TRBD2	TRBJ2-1	TGTGCCAGCAGCCCTCCCAGTAGCGGGAGCCCCCATGAGCAGTTCTTC	CASSPPSSGSPHEQFF
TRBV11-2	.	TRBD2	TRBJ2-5	TGTGCCAGCAGCTTAGTACTAGCGGGATCGTACCAAGAGACCCAGTACTTC	CASSLVLAGSYQETQYF
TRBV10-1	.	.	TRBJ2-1	TGCGCCAGCAGTGGATACGGTAGTGAGCAGTTCTTC	CASSGYGSEQFF
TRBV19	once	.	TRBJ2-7	TGTGCCAGTAGTATGCTGGGCAGCTCCTACGAGCAGTACTTC	CASSMLGSSYEQYF
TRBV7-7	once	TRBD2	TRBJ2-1	TGTGCTAGCAGCGCATCCGGGACTAGCAGTTACAATGAGCAGTTCTTC	CASSASGTSSYNEQFF
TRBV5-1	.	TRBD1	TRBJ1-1	TGCGCCAGCAGCTTGGGTTGGACAGGGGGTGTGAACACTGAAGCTTTCTTT	CASSLGWTGGVNTEAFF
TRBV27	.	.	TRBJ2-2	TGTGCCAGCAGCCACGGAAACACCGGGGAGCTGTTTTTT	CASSHGNTGELFF
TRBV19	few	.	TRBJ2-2	TGTGCCAGTACCAACGCCAGGGTCACCGGGGAGCTGTTTTTT	CASTNARVTGELFF
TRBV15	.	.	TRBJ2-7	TGTGCCACCAGCAGAGATCCGACCCCTTCCTACGAGCAGTACTTC	CATSRDPTPSYEQYF
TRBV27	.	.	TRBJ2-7	TGTGCCAGCAGTTTCGTCGGGGGCTACGAGCAGTACTTC	CASSFVGGYEQYF
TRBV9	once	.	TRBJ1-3	TGTGCCAGCAGCGCCCTCGCAGCTGGCACCATATATTTT	CASSALAAGTIYF
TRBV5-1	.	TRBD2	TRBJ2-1	TGCGCCAGCAGCCTTACTAGCGGGTCCTACAATGAGCAGTTCTTC	CASSLTSGSYNEQFF